This T cell receptor (beta chain) stems from a study of blood T cell repertoires in COVID-19 (dated by TCRdb to 2018 to 2020). For context, the study as a whole: The collaborator samples originated in the United States, Italy and Spain and spanned the acute and convalescent phases of COVID-19. A de-identified subject ID, COVID-19 status, age in years and sex were almost always included in the sample metadata. The repertoires were released in a freely available public database meant as a resource for research on the immune response to SARS-CoV-2. Samples were obtained from the ongoing ImmuneRACE study (first 160 participants) and from roughly 1,300 subjects provided by 6 global collaborators. The prospective study material was composed of cDNA or gDNA derived from T cells, B-cell-depleted T cells, or PBMCs. Where available, HLA class I and class II types were taken from metadata supplied by the sample provider and were not determined by assay-based typing. Subjects who had been exposed to COVID-19, were actively infected with it, or had recovered from it provided the deeply sampled blood TCRbeta repertoires that made up the dataset.

Note on this clone: What this receptor recognizes is not known. No much larger clonotype is one base removed from it; base qualities were not supplied.

Trimming costs V 2 bases and J 0 bases, and their ends lie 15 bases apart. Including the terminal cysteine and phenylalanine, the CDR3 comprises 17 residues. The read is trimmed to its CDR3 DNA, 51 bases read in frame from base 1. Looking up the germline V gene yields CDR1 SGDLS and CDR2 YYNGEE. The paper's findings and limits, for the study overall: The amount of clinical and demographic metadata varied by source and participant and was provided uncurated.

Collaborating institutions collected whole blood in K2EDTA tubes following their own protocols. For TCRbeta analysis, collaborators shipped samples in one of three forms: frozen whole blood, isolated PBMCs, or DNA extracted from either of those sample types. TCRbeta CDR3 regions were amplified from genomic DNA using the immunoSEQ Assay, a bias-controlled multiplex PCR. In the paper's pipeline: The number of nucleated cells in each sample was estimated by amplification of reference gene primers within the assay. Sequence reads were collapsed and filtered to measure the absolute abundance of every unique TCRbeta CDR3 rearrangement. For each sample, productive Simpson clonality was calculated as the square root of Simpson's diversity index over productive rearrangements. TCRdb obtained this table from immuneACCESS and retained in-frame rearrangements with V and J assigned. These tables miss some clones; where compared with another copy, unresolved V genes account for less than half of the shortfall, and the remainder is unexplained. Clone size and the V and J calls come from that table; the DNA yielded D and trimming. The sample profile shows 25,000 to 30,000 clones; 85% of them were found once. The top ten clones comprise under 30% of the sample.

This clonotype was sampled from a human donor in a cohort sampled during active COVID-19. The sequenced material came from peripheral blood. The chain employs TRBV9 and TRBJ1-3; a weak D assignment points to TRBD1 (6 bases agree). The nucleotide sequence is given as TGTGCCAGCAGCGTCTCGACAGGAAAGAGCTCTGGAAACACCATATATTTT. Its protein reads: CASSVSTGKSSGNTIYF.